These T cell receptor beta chains were read from a single sample in a study of T-cell memory formation after mild COVID-19. Via MiXCR, TCRdb re-called the 5' RACE reads, giving one row per CDR3 protein. In the table there are about 470,000 distinct CDR3 sequences, around a sixth of which are singletons. The specimen sequenced was PBMCs or a T cell subset sorted from them (not recorded which). These receptor sequences come from an adult woman who had mild COVID-19 (a few samples of this study predate the infection). Cell type and time point are not known. Each CDR3 is given with its conserved first and last residue. A D gene is named only where the DNA matches it firmly. Not all rows give a size; the values are once, few, many and, for expanded clones, a class.

CDR3 DNA	CDR3 protein	J gene	clone size	D gene	V gene
TGCGCCAGCAGCCCCACCGGGAATGAGCAGTTCTTC	CASSPTGNEQFF	TRBJ2-1	many	.	TRBV5-1
TGTGCCAGCAGTATCACATACAGGGGGAAATACACTGAAGCTTTCTTT	CASSITYRGKYTEAFF	TRBJ1-1	.	TRBD1	TRBV12-3/TRBV12-4
TGCGCCAGCAGCCAACCGAGCAGGGAAGAGACCCAGTACTTC	CASSQPSREETQYF	TRBJ2-5	few	.	TRBV4-1
TGTGCCAGCAGCTTGCTCACTAGCGGGAGAACCTACACCGGGGAGCTGTTTTTT	CASSLLTSGRTYTGELFF	TRBJ2-2	.	TRBD2	TRBV5-6
TGTGCCAGCAGCCCCATGTTGGCCAGGGGGGACGCTGAAGCTTTCTTT	CASSPMLARGDAEAFF	TRBJ1-1	.	TRBD1	TRBV5-4
TGTGCCAGCAGGGGGAGCGGGGGCCCCCAAGAGACCCAGTACTTC	CASRGSGGPQETQYF	TRBJ2-5	few	TRBD2	TRBV25-1
TGTGCCAGCAGCCCCAATGGGGGTGTACTGGGCTACGAGCAGTACTTC	CASSPNGGVLGYEQYF	TRBJ2-7	.	.	TRBV7-6
TGTGCCAGCTCACCCAGGACACCGAACACAGATACGCAGTATTTT	CASSPRTPNTDTQYF	TRBJ2-3	few	.	TRBV18
TGTGCCAGCAGCCAAGCGGACTACGCCACAGATACGCAGTATTTT	CASSQADYATDTQYF	TRBJ2-3	.	.	TRBV4-2
TGTGCCAGCAGTTTAGACAGGAGACAAGAGACCCAGTACTTC	CASSLDRRQETQYF	TRBJ2-5	.	.	TRBV6-2/TRBV6-3
TGTGCCAGCAGAAGACAGGGGGCGTTGGGCTCACCCCTCCACTTT	CASRRQGALGSPLHF	TRBJ1-6	.	TRBD1	TRBV27
TGTGCCAGCAGCTCGGGACTAGCGGGAGACGAGCAGTACTTC	CASSSGLAGDEQYF	TRBJ2-7	many	TRBD2	TRBV12-3/TRBV12-4
TGTGCCAGCAGTTTAGACGGGGTAGGGGAAAAAGAGACCCAGTACTTC	CASSLDGVGEKETQYF	TRBJ2-5	.	.	TRBV12-3/TRBV12-4
TGTGCCAGCAGTTTATGGACGACTAGCGGGACAGGCAAAAACATTCAGTACTTC	CASSLWTTSGTGKNIQYF	TRBJ2-4	few	TRBD2	TRBV12-3/TRBV12-4
TGTGCCAGCAGCCCCGAGGGCGGGAGCTACGAGCAGTACTTC	CASSPEGGSYEQYF	TRBJ2-7	few	TRBD2	TRBV7-6
TGTGCCAGCAGCCAAGATCCCGGTAGAAACACAGATACGCAGTATTTT	CASSQDPGRNTDTQYF	TRBJ2-3	.	.	TRBV4-2
TGCGCCAGCAGCAGCCCCCCCGGGCGGCTAGGCTCCTACAATGAGCAGTTCTTC	CASSSPPGRLGSYNEQFF	TRBJ2-1	few	.	TRBV5-1
TGTGCCAGCAGTGAAGTCTGGGGGGGCAACACCTTC	CASSEVWGGNTF	TRBJ1-2	few	.	TRBV6-1
TGTGCCAGCAGCGGGGGGGACCGTATCTACGAGCAGTACTTC	CASSGGDRIYEQYF	TRBJ2-7	.	TRBD2	TRBV5-6
TGTGCCAGCAGTTACTCCACCGGGACAGGGGTCTTCACCGGGGAGCTGTTTTTT	CASSYSTGTGVFTGELFF	TRBJ2-2	few	TRBD1	TRBV6-2/TRBV6-3
TGTGCCAGCAGTGATGGGACAGGGTTGCACGAGCAGTACTTC	CASSDGTGLHEQYF	TRBJ2-7	few	TRBD1	TRBV6-1
TGTGCCAGCAGTCCCTCGGACAGATCCCAAGAGACCCAGTACTTC	CASSPSDRSQETQYF	TRBJ2-5	.	.	TRBV12-3/TRBV12-4